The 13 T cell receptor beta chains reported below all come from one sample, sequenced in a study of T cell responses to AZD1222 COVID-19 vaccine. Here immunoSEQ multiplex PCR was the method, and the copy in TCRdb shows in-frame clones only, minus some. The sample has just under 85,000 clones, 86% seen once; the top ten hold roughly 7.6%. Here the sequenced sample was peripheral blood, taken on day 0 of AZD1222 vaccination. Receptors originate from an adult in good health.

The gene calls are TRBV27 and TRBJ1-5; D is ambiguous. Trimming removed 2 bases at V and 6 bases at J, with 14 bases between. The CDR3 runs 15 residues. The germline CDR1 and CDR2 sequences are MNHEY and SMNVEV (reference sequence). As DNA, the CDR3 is TGTGCCAGCAGTTTAAGGTTGAACGGAGGTCAGCCCCAGCATTTT. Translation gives CASSLRLNGGQPQHF.

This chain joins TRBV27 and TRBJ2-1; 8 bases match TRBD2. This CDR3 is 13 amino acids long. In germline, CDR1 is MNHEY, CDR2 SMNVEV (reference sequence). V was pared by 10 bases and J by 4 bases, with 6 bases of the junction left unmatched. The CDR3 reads CATVAGRYNEQFF. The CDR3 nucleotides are TGTGCCACGGTAGCGGGACGGTACAATGAGCAGTTCTTC.

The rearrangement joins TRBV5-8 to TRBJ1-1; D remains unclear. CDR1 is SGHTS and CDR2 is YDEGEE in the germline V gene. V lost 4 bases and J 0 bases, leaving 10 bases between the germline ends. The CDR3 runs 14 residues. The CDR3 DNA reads TGTGCCAGCAGCGCCGTTGCCATGAACACTGAAGCTTTCTTT. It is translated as CASSAVAMNTEAFF.

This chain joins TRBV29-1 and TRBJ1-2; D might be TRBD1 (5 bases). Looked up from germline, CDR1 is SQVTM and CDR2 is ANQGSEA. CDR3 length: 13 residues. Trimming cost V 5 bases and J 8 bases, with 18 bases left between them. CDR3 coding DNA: TGCAGCGTTATTAAAGGTGGGCAGGGAGGCTACACCTTC. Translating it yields CSVIKGGQGGYTF.

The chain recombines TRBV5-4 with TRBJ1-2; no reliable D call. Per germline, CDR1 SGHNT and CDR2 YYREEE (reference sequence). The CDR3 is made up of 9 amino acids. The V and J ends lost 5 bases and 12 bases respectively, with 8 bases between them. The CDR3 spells CASRPAHTF. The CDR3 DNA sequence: TGTGCCAGCAGGCCGGCCCACACCTTC.

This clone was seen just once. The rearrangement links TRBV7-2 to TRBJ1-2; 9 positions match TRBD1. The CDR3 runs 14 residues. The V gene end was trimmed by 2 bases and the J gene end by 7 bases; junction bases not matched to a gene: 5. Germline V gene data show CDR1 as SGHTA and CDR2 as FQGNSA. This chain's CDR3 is CASSLWGQGVGYTF. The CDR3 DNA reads TGTGCCAGCAGCTTATGGGGACAGGGAGTTGGCTACACCTTC.

CDR3 coding DNA: TGTGCCAGCAGCGAGTCTAGGAGCTCCTATAATTCACCCCTCCACTTT. The encoded protein is CASSESRSSYNSPLHF. The chain is built from TRBV5-6 and TRBJ1-6; D ambiguous. The CDR3 is 16 residues long. In germline, CDR1 is SGHDT, CDR2 YYEEEE. V was shortened by 4 bases and J by 0 bases, with 11 bases between the two germline ends.

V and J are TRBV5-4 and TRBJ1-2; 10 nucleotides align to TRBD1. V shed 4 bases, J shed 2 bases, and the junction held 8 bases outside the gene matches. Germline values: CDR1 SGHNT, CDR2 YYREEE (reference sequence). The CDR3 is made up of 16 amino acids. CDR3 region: CASSPSRQGANYGYTF. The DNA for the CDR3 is TGTGCCAGCAGCCCGAGTAGACAGGGGGCGAACTATGGCTACACCTTC. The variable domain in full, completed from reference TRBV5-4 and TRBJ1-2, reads ETGVTQSPTHLIKTRGQQVTLRCSSQSGHNTVSWYQQALGQGPQFIFQYYREEENGRGNFPPRFSGLQFPNYSSELNVNALELDDSALYLCASSPSRQGANYGYTFGSGTRLTVV.

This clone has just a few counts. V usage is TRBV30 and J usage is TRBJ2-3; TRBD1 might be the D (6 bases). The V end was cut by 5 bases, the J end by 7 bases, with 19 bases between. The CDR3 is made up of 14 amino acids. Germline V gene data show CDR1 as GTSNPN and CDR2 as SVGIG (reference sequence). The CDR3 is CAWRDGGARNTQYF. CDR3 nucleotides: TGTGCCTGGCGGGATGGGGGCGCAAGGAATACGCAGTATTTT.

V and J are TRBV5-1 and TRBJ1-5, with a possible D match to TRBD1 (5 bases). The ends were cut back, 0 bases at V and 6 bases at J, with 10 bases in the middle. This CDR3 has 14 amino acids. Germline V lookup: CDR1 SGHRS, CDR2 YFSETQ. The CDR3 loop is CASSLDTGRQPQHF. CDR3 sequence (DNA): TGCGCCAGCAGCTTGGACACAGGACGTCAGCCCCAGCATTTT. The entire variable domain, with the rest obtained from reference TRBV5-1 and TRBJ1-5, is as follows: KAGVTQTPRYLIKTRGQQVTLSCSPISGHRSVSWYQQTPGQGLQFLFEYFSETQRNKGNFPGRFSGRQFSNSRSEMNVSTLELGDSALYLCASSLDTGRQPQHFGDGTRLSIL.

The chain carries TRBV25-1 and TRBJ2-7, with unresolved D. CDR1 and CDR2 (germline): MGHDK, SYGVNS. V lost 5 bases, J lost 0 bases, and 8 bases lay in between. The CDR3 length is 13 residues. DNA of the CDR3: TGTGCCAGCAGTAAAACAGACTCCTACGAGCAGTACTTC. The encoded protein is CASSKTDSYEQYF.

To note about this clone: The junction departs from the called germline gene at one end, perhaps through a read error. CDR3 coding DNA: TGTGCCATCAGTGAGTCAGCGCTAGCGGGAGGGCCCGCATTT. It is translated as CAISESALAGGPAF. The V call is TRBV10-3, the J call TRBJ2-3, with 12 bases that match TRBD2. The CDR3 runs to 14 residues. Germline CDR1 is ENHRY and CDR2 is SYGVKD.

The CDR3 DNA follows: TGTGCCAGCAGCCCCGGGGACAGGGGGAGGCCTGGAAACACCATATATTTT. It specifies CASSPGDRGRPGNTIYF. The gene calls are TRBV13 and TRBJ1-3, with TRBD1 matching over 11 bases. V gave up 5 bases and J gave up 2 bases; unmatched junction bases: 8. This CDR3 comprises 17 residues. Germline V gives CDR1 PRHDT, CDR2 FYEKMQ (reference sequence).